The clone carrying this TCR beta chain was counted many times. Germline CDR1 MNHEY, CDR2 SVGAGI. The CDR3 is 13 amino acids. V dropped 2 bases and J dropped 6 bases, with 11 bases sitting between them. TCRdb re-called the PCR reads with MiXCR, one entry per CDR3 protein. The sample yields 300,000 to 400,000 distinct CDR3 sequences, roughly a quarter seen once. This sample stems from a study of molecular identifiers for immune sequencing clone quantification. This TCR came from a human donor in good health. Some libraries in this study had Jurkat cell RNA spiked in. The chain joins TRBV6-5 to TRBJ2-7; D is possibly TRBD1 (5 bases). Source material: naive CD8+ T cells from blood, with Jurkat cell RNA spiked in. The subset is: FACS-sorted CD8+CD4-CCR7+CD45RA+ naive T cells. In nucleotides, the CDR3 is TGTGCCAGCAGTTACAGGGGAAGTTCCGAGCAGTACTTC. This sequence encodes CASSYRGSSEQYF.